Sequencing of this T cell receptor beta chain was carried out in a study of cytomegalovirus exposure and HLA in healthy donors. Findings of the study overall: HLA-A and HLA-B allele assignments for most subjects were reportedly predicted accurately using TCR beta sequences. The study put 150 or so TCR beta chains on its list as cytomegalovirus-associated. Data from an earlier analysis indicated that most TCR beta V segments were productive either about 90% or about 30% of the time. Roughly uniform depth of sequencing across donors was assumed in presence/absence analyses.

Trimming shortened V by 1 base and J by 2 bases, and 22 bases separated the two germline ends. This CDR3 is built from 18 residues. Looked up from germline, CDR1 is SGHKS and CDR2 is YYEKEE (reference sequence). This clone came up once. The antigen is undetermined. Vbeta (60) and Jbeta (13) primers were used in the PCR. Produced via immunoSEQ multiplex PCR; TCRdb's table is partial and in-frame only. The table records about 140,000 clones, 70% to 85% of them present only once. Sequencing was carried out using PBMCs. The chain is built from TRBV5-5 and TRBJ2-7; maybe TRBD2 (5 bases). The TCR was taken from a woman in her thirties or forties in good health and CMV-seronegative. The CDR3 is CASSLYGVSGGPTYEQYF. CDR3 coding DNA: TGTGCCAGCAGCTTGTACGGGGTAAGCGGCGGCCCCACCTACGAGCAGTACTTC.